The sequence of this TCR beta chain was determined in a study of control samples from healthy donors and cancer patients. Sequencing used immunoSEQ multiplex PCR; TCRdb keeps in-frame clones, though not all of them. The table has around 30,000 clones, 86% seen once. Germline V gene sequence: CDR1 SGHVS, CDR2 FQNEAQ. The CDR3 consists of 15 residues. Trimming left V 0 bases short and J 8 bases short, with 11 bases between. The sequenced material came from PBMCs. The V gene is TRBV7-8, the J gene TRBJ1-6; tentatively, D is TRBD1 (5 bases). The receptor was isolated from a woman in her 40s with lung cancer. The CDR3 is CASSLAVGGYSPLHF. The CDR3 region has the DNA TGTGCCAGCAGCTTAGCGGTGGGGGGGTATTCACCCCTCCACTTT.